The 18 T cell receptor beta chains presented below share a single source sample, sequenced in a study of graft-versus-host responses after intestinal transplantation. The antigens of these receptors remain unknown. Repertoires were generated with immunoSEQ multiplex PCR, while TCRdb's copy carries only in-frame clones and drops some. This repertoire shows tens of thousands of clones, roughly 90% found once; its top ten account for just under 2.5%. Here the sequenced sample was unstimulated CD8+ T cells sorted from spleen or lymph node cells, taken before intestinal transplant. These receptors were obtained from a human donor who received an intestinal transplant.

The V gene is TRBV15, the J gene TRBJ2-3, with 7 bases lining up with TRBD1. This CDR3 has 17 amino acids. Trimming took 0 bases from V and 5 from J; bases not matched to a gene: 11. Germline values: CDR1 LNHNV, CDR2 YYDKDF (reference sequence). CDR3 bases: TGTGCCACCAGCAGAGACCACAGGGGCCGCCAGGTAGATACGCAGTATTTT. Translated: CATSRDHRGRQVDTQYF.

The chain combines TRBV19 with TRBJ1-5, with D perhaps matching TRBD1 (6 bases). The V end lost 3 bases, the J end lost 6 bases, and 15 bases lay between the germline ends. Per germline, CDR1 LNHDA and CDR2 SQIVND (reference sequence). The CDR3 extends over 15 amino acids. DNA for the CDR3: TGTGCCAGTAGTATGCAGGGGCGACTCGGTCAGCCCCAGCATTTT. Residues: CASSMQGRLGQPQHF. Full variable domain (remainder filled in from reference TRBV19 and TRBJ1-5): DGGITQSPKYLFRKEGQNVTLSCEQNLNHDAMYWYRQDPGQGLRLIYYSQIVNDFQKGDIAEGYSVSREKKESFPLTVTSAQKNPTAFYLCASSMQGRLGQPQHFGDGTRLSIL.

This sequence joins TRBV4-1 and TRBJ1-4, with D unclear. CDR1 and CDR2 (germline): MGHRA, YSYEKL. CDR3 length: 12 amino acids. Trimming left V 4 bases short and J 6 bases short, with 6 bases between. For the CDR3, the DNA is TGCGCCAGCAGCCGCGATTATGAAAAACTGTTTTTT. Amino acids: CASSRDYEKLFF.

The sample holds one count of this clone. V and J are TRBV29-1 and TRBJ2-3, with D hard to call. The V and J ends lost 2 bases and 0 bases respectively, with 9 bases between them. From germline, CDR1 is SQVTM and CDR2 ANQGSEA. The CDR3 has 14 residues. CDR3 amino acids: CSVENWASTDTQYF. The CDR3 DNA reads as TGCAGCGTTGAAAACTGGGCTAGCACAGATACGCAGTATTTT.

In this sample, this clone turned up many times. The chain is built from TRBV6-4 and TRBJ2-3, with TRBD2 matching 7 bases. Germline V lookup: CDR1 MRHNA, CDR2 SNTAGT. The CDR3 runs to 14 residues. The V segment lost 3 bases and the J segment 6 bases; nucleotides outside the gene matches: 6. CDR3 coding DNA: TGTGCCAGCAGTGAAGGAAGGGAGGGCGATACGCAGTATTTT. Amino acids: CASSEGREGDTQYF.

The chain joins TRBV5-5 to TRBJ1-2, with TRBD1 as a possible D gene (6 bases). Germline V gene data show CDR1 as SGHKS and CDR2 as YYEKEE (reference sequence). CDR3 length: 16 amino acids. Trimming removed 3 bases at V and 4 bases at J, with 19 bases between. This CDR3 is CASSSGSGHGVYGYTF. Here the CDR3 DNA reads TGTGCCAGCAGCTCTGGGTCGGGACACGGCGTCTATGGCTACACCTTC.

This chain links TRBV4-1 with TRBJ2-7; no clear D. This CDR3 spans 15 amino acids. From germline, CDR1 is MGHRA and CDR2 YSYEKL. The V end lost 0 bases, the J end lost 3 bases, and 12 bases lay between the germline ends. The CDR3 DNA sequence: TGCGCCAGCAGCCAAGATCTGGAACAGTACTACGAGCAGTACTTC. It codes for CASSQDLEQYYEQYF.

The chain joins TRBV7-9 to TRBJ2-5; no clear D gene. The germline V gene has CDR1 SEHNR and CDR2 FQNEAQ (reference sequence). Deletions cut 2 bases from V and 4 bases from J, with 5 bases between. There are 12 residues in the CDR3. The CDR3 nucleotides are TGTGCCAGCAGCTTATACGGAGAGACCCAGTACTTC. Translating gives CASSLYGETQYF.

This sequence joins TRBV29-1 and TRBJ2-1; TRBD2 agrees at 12 bases. The CDR3 runs to 16 residues. Germline loops: CDR1 SQVTM, CDR2 ANQGSEA. Trimming at V came to 6 bases and at J to 0 bases, leaving 6 bases not matched to a gene. CDR3 residues: CSVLTSGGSSYNEQFF. The CDR3 coding sequence is TGCAGCGTGCTCACTAGCGGGGGGAGCTCCTACAATGAGCAGTTCTTC.

The V gene is TRBV7-8, the J gene TRBJ2-5; TRBD2 agrees at 15 bases. This CDR3 contains 19 residues. The V and J ends lost 1 base and 2 bases, in that order; junction bases with no gene match: 8. CDR1 SGHVS and CDR2 FQNEAQ come from the germline V gene. The CDR3 sequence: CASSLDGLAGGLRQETQYF. The CDR3 DNA sequence: TGTGCCAGCAGCTTAGACGGACTAGCGGGGGGGCTGCGGCAAGAGACCCAGTACTTC.

In the case of this clone: One junction end does not reproduce the germline sequence, and a read error may be involved. CDR3 residues: CASSPMRNGKLFF. DNA for the CDR3: TGTGCCAGCTCACCAATGCGGAATGGAAAACTGTTTTTT. This sequence joins TRBV18 and TRBJ1-4; D ambiguous. This CDR3 comprises 13 residues. The germline V gene encodes CDR1 KGHSH and CDR2 LQKENI.

For the CDR3, the DNA is TGTGCCAGCTCACCAGGCCAGCGGGAGTTTACCTACGAGCAGTACTTC. It is translated as CASSPGQREFTYEQYF. The chain couples TRBV18 to TRBJ2-7, with 8 bases aligning to TRBD2. The CDR3 spans 16 residues. Germline CDR1 is KGHSH and CDR2 is LQKENI. After removal of 2 bases from V and 2 bases from J, the junction contained 8 bases not matched to a gene.

The rearrangement links TRBV5-4 to TRBJ2-1, with D unresolved. Trimming shortened V by 3 bases and J by 4 bases, and 17 bases separated the two germline ends. The CDR3 runs to 16 residues. Germline CDR1 SGHNT, CDR2 YYREEE (reference sequence). In nucleotides, the CDR3 is TGTGCCAGCAGCTCCTATTTTGGAGTAAGGTACAATGAGCAGTTCTTC. Translated, it gives CASSSYFGVRYNEQFF.

This rearrangement joins TRBV28 to TRBJ2-3; TRBD2 might be the D (5 bases). Germline CDR1 MDHEN, CDR2 SYDVKM. V shed 6 bases and J shed 2 bases, with 12 bases lying between them. CDR3 length: 14 amino acids. The CDR3 DNA follows: TGTGCCAGCAGCATACGGGAAACCACAGATACGCAGTATTTT. This translates into CASSIRETTDTQYF.

This chain joins TRBV27 and TRBJ2-7; TRBD1 agrees at 9 bases. V gave up 6 bases and J gave up 4 bases; unmatched junction bases: 4. CDR3 length: 13 residues. The germline CDR1 and CDR2 sequences are MNHEY and SMNVEV (reference sequence). For the CDR3, the DNA is TGTGCCAGCAGCTACGGGACAGGGTACGAGCAGTACTTC. Translated: CASSYGTGYEQYF.

This sequence joins TRBV5-5 and TRBJ2-7, with D uncertain. V lost 3 bases and J 2 bases, leaving 15 bases between the germline ends. This CDR3 region has 15 residues. Germline CDR1 is SGHKS and CDR2 is YYEKEE (reference sequence). In DNA, the CDR3 is TGTGCCAGCAGCTCCCTAGTAACGATTCCCTACGAGCAGTACTTC. This codes for CASSSLVTIPYEQYF.

The chain employs TRBV6-5 and TRBJ1-1, with D maybe TRBD1 (5 bases). The CDR3 totals 13 residues. V lost 8 bases and J 1 base, leaving 11 bases between the germline ends. CDR1 MNHEY and CDR2 SVGAGI come from the germline V gene. CDR3 sequence reads: CASLGRQNTEAFF. As DNA, the CDR3 is TGTGCCAGCTTGGGGCGGCAGAACACTGAAGCTTTCTTT.

The chain couples TRBV4-2 to TRBJ2-1; no reliable D call. Per the germline V gene, CDR1 is LGHNA and CDR2 is YNFKEQ. The CDR3 sequence is 16 residues long. Trimming removed 5 bases from V and 2 bases from J, with 16 bases in between. The CDR3 sequence: CASSDEASPTYNEQFF. The CDR3 DNA sequence: TGTGCCAGCAGCGACGAGGCTTCCCCTACCTACAATGAGCAGTTCTTC.